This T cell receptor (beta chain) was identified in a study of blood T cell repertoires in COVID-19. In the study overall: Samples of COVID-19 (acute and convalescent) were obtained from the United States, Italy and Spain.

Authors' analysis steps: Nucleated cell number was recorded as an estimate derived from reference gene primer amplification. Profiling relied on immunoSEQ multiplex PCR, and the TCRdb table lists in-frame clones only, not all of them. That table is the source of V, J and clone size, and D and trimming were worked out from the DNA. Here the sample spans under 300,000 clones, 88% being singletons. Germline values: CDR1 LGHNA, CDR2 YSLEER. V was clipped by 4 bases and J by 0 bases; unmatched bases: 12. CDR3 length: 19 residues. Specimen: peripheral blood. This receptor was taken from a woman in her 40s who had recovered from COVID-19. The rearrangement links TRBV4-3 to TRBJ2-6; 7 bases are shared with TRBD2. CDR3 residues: CASSPLLAAVDSGANVLTF. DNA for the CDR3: TGCGCCAGCAGCCCCCTTCTAGCGGCGGTTGACTCTGGGGCCAACGTCCTGACTTTC.